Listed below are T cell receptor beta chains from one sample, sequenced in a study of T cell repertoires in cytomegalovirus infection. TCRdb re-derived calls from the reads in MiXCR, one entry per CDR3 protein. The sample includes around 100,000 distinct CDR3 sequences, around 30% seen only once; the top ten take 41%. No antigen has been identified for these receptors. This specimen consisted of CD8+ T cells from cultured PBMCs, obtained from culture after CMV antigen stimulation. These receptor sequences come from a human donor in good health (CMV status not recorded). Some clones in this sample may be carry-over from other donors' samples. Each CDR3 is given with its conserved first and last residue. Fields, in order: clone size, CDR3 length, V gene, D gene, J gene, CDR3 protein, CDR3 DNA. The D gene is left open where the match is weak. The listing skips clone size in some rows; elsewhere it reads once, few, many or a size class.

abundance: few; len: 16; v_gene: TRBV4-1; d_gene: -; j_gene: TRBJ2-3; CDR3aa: CASSIFRAIDVDTQYF; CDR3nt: TGCGCCAGCAGCATATTCCGGGCTATCGACGTGGATACGCAGTATTTT
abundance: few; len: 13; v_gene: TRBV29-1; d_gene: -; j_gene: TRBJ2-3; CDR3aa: CSVDQDPTDTQYF; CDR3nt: TGCAGCGTTGACCAGGACCCCACAGATACGCAGTATTTT
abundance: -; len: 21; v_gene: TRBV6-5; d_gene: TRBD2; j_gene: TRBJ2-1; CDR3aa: CASSYFLPGTSGDGSYNEQFF; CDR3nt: TGTGCCAGCAGTTACTTCCTCCCCGGGACTAGCGGGGATGGGTCCTACAATGAGCAGTTCTTC
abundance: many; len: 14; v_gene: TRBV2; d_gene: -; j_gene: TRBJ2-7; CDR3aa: CASSPAGRVYEQYF; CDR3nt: TGTGCCAGTTCGCCGGCGGGTAGAGTCTACGAGCAGTACTTC
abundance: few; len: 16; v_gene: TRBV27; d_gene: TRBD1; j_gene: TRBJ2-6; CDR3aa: CASSPSPDRAANVLTF; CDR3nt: TGTGCCAGCAGTCCCAGCCCGGACAGGGCGGCCAACGTCCTGACTTTC
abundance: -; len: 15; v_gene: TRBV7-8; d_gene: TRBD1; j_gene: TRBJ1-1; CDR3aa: CASSPIGQVNTEAFF; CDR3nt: TGTGCCAGCAGCCCCATCGGACAGGTGAACACTGAAGCTTTCTTT
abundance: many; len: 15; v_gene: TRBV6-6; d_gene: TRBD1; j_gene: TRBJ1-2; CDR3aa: CASSYSTGASDGYTF; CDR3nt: TGTGCCAGCAGTTACTCGACAGGGGCAAGCGATGGCTACACCTTC
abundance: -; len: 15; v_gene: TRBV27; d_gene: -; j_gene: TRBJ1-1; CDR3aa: CASNNGTQLNTEAFF; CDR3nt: TGTGCCAGCAACAACGGGACGCAACTGAACACTGAAGCTTTCTTT
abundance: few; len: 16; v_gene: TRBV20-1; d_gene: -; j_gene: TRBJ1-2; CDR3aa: CSARDFRRPPNYGYTF; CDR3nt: TGCAGTGCTAGAGATTTTCGTAGGCCCCCTAACTATGGCTACACCTTC
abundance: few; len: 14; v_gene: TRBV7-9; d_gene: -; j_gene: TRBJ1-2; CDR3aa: CASSLVGSVYGYTF; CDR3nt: TGTGCCAGCAGCTTAGTAGGTTCGGTCTATGGCTACACCTTC
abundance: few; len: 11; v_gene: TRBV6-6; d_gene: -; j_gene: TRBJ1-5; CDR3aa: CASSEGQPQHF; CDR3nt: TGTGCCAGCAGCGAAGGTCAGCCCCAGCATTTT
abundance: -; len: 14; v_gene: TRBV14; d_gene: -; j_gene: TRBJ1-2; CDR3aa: CASSSDSVDYGYTF; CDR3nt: TGTGCCAGCAGCAGCGACAGTGTTGACTATGGCTACACCTTC
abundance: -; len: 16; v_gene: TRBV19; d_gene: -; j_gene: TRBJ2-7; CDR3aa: CASNLIRDNDGSEQYF; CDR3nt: TGTGCCAGTAACCTGATCCGGGACAATGACGGGAGTGAGCAGTACTTC
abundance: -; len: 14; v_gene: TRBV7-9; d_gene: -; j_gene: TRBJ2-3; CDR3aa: CASSSSRGEDTQYF; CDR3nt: TGTGCCAGCAGCTCCTCTCGAGGGGAAGATACGCAGTATTTT
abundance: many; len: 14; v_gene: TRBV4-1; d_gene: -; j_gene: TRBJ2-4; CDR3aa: CASSQEVSKNIQYF; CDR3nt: TGCGCCAGCAGCCAAGAGGTATCCAAAAACATTCAGTACTTC
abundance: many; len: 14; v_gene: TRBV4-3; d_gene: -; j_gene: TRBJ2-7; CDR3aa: CASSPTTGFDEQYF; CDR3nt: TGCGCCAGCAGCCCAACTACAGGGTTTGACGAGCAGTACTTC
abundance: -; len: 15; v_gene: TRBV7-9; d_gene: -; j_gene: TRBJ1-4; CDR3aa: CASSRRASTNEKLFF; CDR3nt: TGTGCCAGCAGCCGTCGGGCTTCAACTAATGAAAAACTGTTTTTT
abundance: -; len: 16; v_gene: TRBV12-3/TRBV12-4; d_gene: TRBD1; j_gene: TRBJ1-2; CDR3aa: CASSRLGQGAEDGYTF; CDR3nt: TGTGCCAGCAGCCGACTGGGACAGGGGGCGGAAGATGGCTACACCTTC
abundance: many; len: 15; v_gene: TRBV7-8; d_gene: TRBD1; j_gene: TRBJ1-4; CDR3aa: CASSPIPRTGEKLFF; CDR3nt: TGTGCCAGCAGCCCCATTCCCCGGACAGGCGAAAAACTGTTTTTT
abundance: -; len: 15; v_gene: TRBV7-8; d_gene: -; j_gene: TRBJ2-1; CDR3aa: CASSAHPSSYNEQFF; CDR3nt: TGTGCCAGCAGCGCCCACCCGAGCTCCTACAATGAGCAGTTCTTC
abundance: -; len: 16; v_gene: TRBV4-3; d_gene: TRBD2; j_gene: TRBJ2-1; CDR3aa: CASSQVWGGGVSEQFF; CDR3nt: TGCGCCAGCAGCCAAGTATGGGGCGGGGGGGTATCTGAGCAGTTCTTC
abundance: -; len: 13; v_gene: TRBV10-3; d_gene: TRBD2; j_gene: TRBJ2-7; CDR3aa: CAISSGGTYEQYF; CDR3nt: TGTGCCATCAGCAGCGGGGGTACCTACGAGCAGTACTTC
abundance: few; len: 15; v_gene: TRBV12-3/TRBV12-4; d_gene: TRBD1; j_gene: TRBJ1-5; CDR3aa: CASSLARTGYQPQHF; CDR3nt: TGTGCCAGCAGTTTAGCGCGGACAGGGTACCAGCCCCAGCATTTT
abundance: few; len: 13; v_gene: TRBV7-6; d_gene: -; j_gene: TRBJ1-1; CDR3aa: CASTGLSGTEAFF; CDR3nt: TGTGCCAGCACCGGCCTTTCCGGCACTGAAGCTTTCTTT
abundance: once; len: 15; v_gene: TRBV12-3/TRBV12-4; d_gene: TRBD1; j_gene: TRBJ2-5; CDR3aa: CASSLRDRGPETQYF; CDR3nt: TGTGCCAGCAGTCTACGGGACAGGGGGCCAGAGACCCAGTACTTC
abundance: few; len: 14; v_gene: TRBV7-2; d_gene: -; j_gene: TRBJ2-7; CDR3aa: CASSPRGYGYEQYF; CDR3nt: TGTGCCAGCAGCCCTAGGGGGTATGGCTACGAGCAGTACTTC
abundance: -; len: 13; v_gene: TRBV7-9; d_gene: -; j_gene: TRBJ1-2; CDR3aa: CASSLDSDYGYTF; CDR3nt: TGTGCCAGCAGCTTAGACAGCGACTATGGCTACACCTTC
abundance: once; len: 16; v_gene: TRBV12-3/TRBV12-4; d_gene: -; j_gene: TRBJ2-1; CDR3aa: CASSPDGGISYNEQFF; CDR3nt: TGTGCCAGCAGTCCGGACGGAGGAATCTCCTACAATGAGCAGTTCTTC
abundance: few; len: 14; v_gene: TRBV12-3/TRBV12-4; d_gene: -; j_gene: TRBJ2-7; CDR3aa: CASSLGDGGYEQYF; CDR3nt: TGTGCCAGCAGTCTAGGGGACGGAGGCTACGAGCAGTACTTC
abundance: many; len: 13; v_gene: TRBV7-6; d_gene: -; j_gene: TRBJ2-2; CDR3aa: CASSLDSTGELFF; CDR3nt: TGTGCCAGCAGCTTAGACAGCACCGGGGAGCTGTTTTTT
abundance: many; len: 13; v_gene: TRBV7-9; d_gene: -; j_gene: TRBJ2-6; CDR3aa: CASSPAGANVLTF; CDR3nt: TGTGCCAGCAGCCCCGCTGGGGCCAACGTCCTGACTTTC
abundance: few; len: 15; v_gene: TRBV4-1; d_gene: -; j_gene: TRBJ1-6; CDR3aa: CASSQGPGEGSPLHF; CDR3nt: TGCGCCAGCAGCCAAGGTCCAGGGGAGGGTTCACCCCTCCACTTT
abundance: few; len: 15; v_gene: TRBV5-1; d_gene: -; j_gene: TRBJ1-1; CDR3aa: CASSLVGGDGTEAFF; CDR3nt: TGCGCCAGCAGCTTGGTTGGGGGGGACGGCACTGAAGCTTTCTTT
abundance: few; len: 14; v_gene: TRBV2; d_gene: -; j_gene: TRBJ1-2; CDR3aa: CASSESDTSYGYTF; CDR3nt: TGTGCCAGCAGTGAGTCGGACACTTCCTATGGCTACACCTTC
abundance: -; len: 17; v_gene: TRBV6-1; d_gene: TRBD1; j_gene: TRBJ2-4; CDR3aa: CASTWTGGAGAKNIQYF; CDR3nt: TGTGCCAGCACTTGGACAGGGGGCGCCGGAGCCAAAAACATTCAGTACTTC
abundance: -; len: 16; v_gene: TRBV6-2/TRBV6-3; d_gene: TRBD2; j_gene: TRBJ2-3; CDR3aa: CATSGGPEPSTDTQYF; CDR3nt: TGTGCCACTAGCGGGGGGCCCGAACCTAGCACAGATACGCAGTATTTT
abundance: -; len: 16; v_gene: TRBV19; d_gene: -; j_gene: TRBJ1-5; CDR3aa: CASSISGGEWHQPQHF; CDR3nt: TGTGCCAGTAGTATTTCTGGCGGGGAATGGCATCAGCCCCAGCATTTT
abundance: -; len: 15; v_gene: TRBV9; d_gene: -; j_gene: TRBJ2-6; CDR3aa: CASSVGSSGANVLTF; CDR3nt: TGTGCCAGCAGCGTCGGCAGCTCTGGGGCCAACGTCCTGACTTTC
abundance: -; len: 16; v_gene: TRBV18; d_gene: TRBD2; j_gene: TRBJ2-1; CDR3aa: CASSPPGGTSINEQFF; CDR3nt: TGTGCCAGCTCACCACCGGGAGGGACTAGTATCAATGAGCAGTTCTTC
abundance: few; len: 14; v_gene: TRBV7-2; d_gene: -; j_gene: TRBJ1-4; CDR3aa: CASSYSATNEKLFF; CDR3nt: TGTGCCAGCAGCTACAGTGCAACTAATGAAAAACTGTTTTTT
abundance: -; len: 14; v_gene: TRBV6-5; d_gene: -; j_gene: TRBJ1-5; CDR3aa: CASSYSEGNQPQHF; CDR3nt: TGTGCCAGCAGTTACTCCGAGGGCAATCAGCCCCAGCATTTT
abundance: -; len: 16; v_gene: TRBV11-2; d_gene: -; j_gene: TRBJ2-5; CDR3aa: CASSPPQGLIKETQYF; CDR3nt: TGTGCCAGCAGCCCTCCGCAGGGATTGATTAAAGAGACCCAGTACTTC
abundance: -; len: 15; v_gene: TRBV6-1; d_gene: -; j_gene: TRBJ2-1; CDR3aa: CASSEDGYSYNEQFF; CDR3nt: TGTGCCAGCAGTGAAGATGGATACTCCTACAATGAGCAGTTCTTC
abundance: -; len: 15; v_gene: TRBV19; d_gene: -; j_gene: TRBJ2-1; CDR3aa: CASSIGFSAYNEQFF; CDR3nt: TGTGCCAGTAGTATTGGCTTTAGCGCCTACAATGAGCAGTTCTTC
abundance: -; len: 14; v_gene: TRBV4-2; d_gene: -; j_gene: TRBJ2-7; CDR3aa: CASSQVSGTGEQYF; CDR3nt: TGTGCCAGCAGCCAAGTTTCAGGGACGGGTGAGCAGTACTTC
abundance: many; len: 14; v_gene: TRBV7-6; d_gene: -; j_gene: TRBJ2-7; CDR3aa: CASSLSGVQYEQYF; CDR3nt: TGTGCCAGCAGCTTATCCGGGGTCCAATACGAGCAGTACTTC
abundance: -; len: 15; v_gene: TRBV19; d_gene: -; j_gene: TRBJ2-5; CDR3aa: CASSTGVGGGETQYF; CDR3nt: TGTGCCAGTAGTACCGGGGTCGGCGGAGGGGAGACCCAGTACTTC
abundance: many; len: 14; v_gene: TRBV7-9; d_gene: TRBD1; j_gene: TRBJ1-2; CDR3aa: CASSSGTEALGYTF; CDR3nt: TGTGCCAGCAGCTCCGGGACAGAGGCTCTCGGCTACACCTTC
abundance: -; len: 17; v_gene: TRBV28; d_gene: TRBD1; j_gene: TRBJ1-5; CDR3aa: CASALDRKIYSNQPQHF; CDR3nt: TGTGCCAGCGCCTTGGACAGGAAAATTTATAGCAATCAGCCCCAGCATTTT
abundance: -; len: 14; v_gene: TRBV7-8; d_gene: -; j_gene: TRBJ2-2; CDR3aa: CASSGNPNTGELFF; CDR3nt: TGTGCCAGCAGCGGAAATCCGAACACCGGGGAGCTGTTTTTT
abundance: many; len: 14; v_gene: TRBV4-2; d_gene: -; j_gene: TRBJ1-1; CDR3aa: CASSLQPTDTEAFF; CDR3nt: TGTGCCAGCAGCCTCCAACCGACAGACACTGAAGCTTTCTTT